Listed here are 28 T cell receptor beta chains from one sample, sequenced in a study of CD8 T cells in Susac syndrome. The authors reverse transcribed roughly 0.5 to 1 ug RNA with random hexamers. TCRdb reanalysed the immunoSEQ multiplex PCR reads using MiXCR and keeps one entry per CDR3 protein. The sample shows some 150,000 distinct CDR3 sequences, just under 97% of them seen only once. The sample was CD8+ T cells from PBMCs. Source of these receptors: a human donor with multiple sclerosis.

The chain links TRBV11-2 to TRBJ1-2, with 8 bases matching TRBD1. Germline V gives CDR1 SGHAT, CDR2 FQNNGV. V lost 5 bases to trimming and J lost 4 bases; unmatched junction nucleotides: 6. The CDR3 loop spans 14 amino acids. Written as DNA, the CDR3 is TGTGCCAGCAGCCCTGGGCAGGGGGCCTATGGCTACACCTTC. It encodes CASSPGQGAYGYTF.

J is TRBJ2-7 and V is TRBV11-1, with D tentatively TRBD2 (5 bases). Germline V CDR1 and CDR2: SGHAT, FQDESV (reference sequence). V gave up 3 bases and J gave up 3 bases, with 12 bases separating them. The CDR3 loop spans 14 amino acids. The CDR3 DNA sequence: TGTGCCAGCAGCTTTTTCGGACTGGGCTACGAGCAGTACGTC. Translation: CASSFFGLGYEQYV.

V gene TRBV30 combines with J gene TRBJ1-1; D is unclear. The CDR3 sequence is 18 residues long. Trimming shortened V by 3 bases and J by 1 base, and 24 bases separated the two germline ends. Germline V CDR1 and CDR2: GTSNPN, SVGIG (reference sequence). The CDR3 DNA is TGTGCCTGGAGAGAGGCTCAGGTTGCGAATCCCCCGAACACTGAAGCTTTCTTT. Residues: CAWREAQVANPPNTEAFF.

This sequence joins TRBV9 and TRBJ1-6; D uncertain. CDR3 length: 13 amino acids. CDR1 SGDLS and CDR2 YYNGEE come from the germline V gene. Trimming left V 0 bases short and J 9 bases short, with 7 bases between. Here the CDR3 reads CASSVDMGSPLHF. CDR3 DNA sequence: TGTGCCAGCAGCGTAGATATGGGTTCACCCCTCCACTTT.

The chain combines TRBV29-1 with TRBJ2-1; 7 bases map to TRBD1. V lost 7 bases and J lost 4; bases outside the gene matches: 13. The CDR3 has 15 amino acids. From germline, CDR1 is SQVTM and CDR2 ANQGSEA. DNA of the CDR3: TGCAGCGGCAGGGGGACCTTGGACGTTTACAATGAGCAGTTCTTC. Protein: CSGRGTLDVYNEQFF.

V is TRBV19 and J is TRBJ2-7; 10 bases line up with TRBD2. From germline, CDR1 is LNHDA and CDR2 SQIVND (reference sequence). V was pared by 6 bases and J by 2 bases, with 4 bases of the junction left unmatched. The CDR3 sequence is 14 residues long. In DNA, the CDR3 is TGTGCCAGTAGGCTGACTAGCGGGCCCTACGAGCAGTACTTC. Its translation is CASRLTSGPYEQYF.

The rearrangement joins TRBV13 to TRBJ2-7; the D is unclear. This CDR3 region has 12 residues. Germline V gives CDR1 PRHDT, CDR2 FYEKMQ (reference sequence). Trimming shortened V by 0 bases and J by 6 bases, and 6 bases separated the two germline ends. The CDR3 protein is CASSLGPGEQYV. For the CDR3, the DNA is TGTGCCAGCAGCTTAGGTCCCGGCGAGCAGTACGTC.

The rearrangement links TRBV27 to TRBJ2-3; no definite D call. Germline V gives CDR1 MNHEY, CDR2 SMNVEV (reference sequence). V dropped 7 bases and J dropped 5 bases, with 13 bases sitting between them. The CDR3 has 13 residues. The CDR3 sequence: CASNTWAQDTQYF. The CDR3 DNA follows: TGTGCCAGCAATACTTGGGCTCAAGATACGCAGTATTTT.

This rearrangement joins TRBV7-6 to TRBJ1-1; D is unclear. CDR3 length: 15 amino acids. The V and J ends lost 0 bases and 5 bases respectively, with 13 bases between them. Germline CDR1 SGHVS, CDR2 FNYEAQ. CDR3: CASSLASRGLTEAFF. The CDR3 DNA sequence: TGTGCCAGCAGCTTAGCTTCCCGCGGACTTACTGAAGCTTTCTTT.

This clonotype was detected once. The CDR3 bases are TGTGCTAGTGGTTTGACGGGATACGAGCAGTACGTC. It encodes CASGLTGYEQYV. V is TRBV12-5 and J is TRBJ2-7, with D possibly TRBD2 on 5 matching bases. V was trimmed by 2 bases and J by 4 bases, leaving 6 bases between them. CDR1 is LGHNT and CDR2 is FRNRAP in the germline V gene. The CDR3 runs 12 residues.

The J gene is TRBJ2-3, the V gene TRBV29-1; 10 bases align to TRBD2. The CDR3 contains 15 residues. Germline V gene data show CDR1 as SQVTM and CDR2 as ANQGSEA. Germline trimming cut 6 bases from V and 5 bases from J; bases unmatched to any gene: 11. The CDR3 here is CSVVETSGPGDTQYF. DNA for the CDR3: TGCAGCGTGGTAGAGACTAGCGGGCCCGGAGATACGCAGTATTTT.

This sequence joins TRBV12-3 or TRBV12-4 and TRBJ1-2; D gene uncertain. This CDR3 is 12 amino acids long. Between the trimmed V and J ends, which lost 3 bases and 7 bases, there was a span of 9 bases. In DNA form, the CDR3 reads TGTGCCAGCAGTTTTCGAACGGCTGGCTACACCTTC. It encodes CASSFRTAGYTF.

The CDR3 region is CASHARGEFYEQYV. The CDR3 nucleotides read TGTGCCAGCCACGCGAGGGGCGAGTTCTACGAGCAGTACGTC. The rearrangement joins TRBV5-6 to TRBJ2-7; D possibly uses TRBD1 or TRBD2 (5 bases each). Looked up from germline, CDR1 is SGHDT and CDR2 is YYEEEE. This CDR3 is 14 amino acids long. Trimming stripped 7 bases from V and 3 bases from J, with 17 bases between.

This CDR3 reads CSVVLVSGANVLTF. In nucleotides, the CDR3 is TGCAGCGTTGTGTTGGTCTCTGGGGCCAACGTCCTGACTTTC. The V and J genes are TRBV29-1 and TRBJ2-6; D is undetermined. CDR1 SQVTM and CDR2 ANQGSEA come from the germline V gene. The CDR3 totals 14 residues. V lost 4 bases and J lost 0, with 7 bases in between.

This clonotype was counted once. The chain joins TRBV20-1 to TRBJ2-2; D is possibly TRBD2 (7 bases). Germline-derived CDR1 and CDR2 are DFQATT and SNEGSKA (reference sequence). The germline V and J ends were trimmed by 0 bases and 4 bases, with 18 bases remaining between them. The CDR3 runs 17 residues. In DNA form, the CDR3 reads TGCAGTGCTAGAGATTGGGAGGGGGAGCGGGCCACCGGGGAGCTGTTTTTT. This codes for CSARDWEGERATGELFF.

Concerning this clonotype itself: The limits of the CDR3 on the DNA are not certain, so only TCRdb's listed CDR3 is given. This chain connects TRBV21-1 to TRBJ2-1; TRBD2, the D gene given by the table, was not confirmed from the DNA. TRBV21-1 is recorded as a pseudogene. Inclusive of both ends, the CDR3 amounts to 17 amino acids. The CDR3 loop is CASSKVGGGASYNEQFF.

The chain carries TRBV27 and TRBJ1-2; D is unclear. The germline gives CDR1 MNHEY, CDR2 SMNVEV (reference sequence). This CDR3 is built from 13 residues. Deletions cut 3 bases from V and 4 bases from J, with 9 bases between. The CDR3 bases are TGTGCCAGCAGTTTTGGGGAATCCTATGGCTACACCTTC. It yields the protein CASSFGESYGYTF.

The J gene is TRBJ2-5, the V gene TRBV29-1; the D call may be TRBD1 or TRBD2 (6 bases each). The V and J ends lost 2 bases and 5 bases respectively, with 18 bases between them. This CDR3 has 15 residues. CDR1 and CDR2 from the germline V gene are SQVTM and ANQGSEA. CDR3 nucleotide sequence: TGCAGCGTTGAACGGGGTAGGGGGGAGGTGGAGACCCAGTACTTC. Protein: CSVERGRGEVETQYF.

This chain uses TRBV2 with TRBJ2-2; TRBD1 matches 7 bases. This CDR3 has 15 amino acids. The ends lost 6 bases at V and 3 bases at J; junction bases unmatched: 7. The germline V gene encodes CDR1 SNHLY and CDR2 FYNNEI. CDR3 coding DNA: TGTGCCAGCAGGGGGGACAGACTTTACACCGGGGAGCTGTTTTTT. It encodes CASRGDRLYTGELFF. The variable domain in full, completed from reference TRBV2 and TRBJ2-2, reads EPEVTQTPSHQVTQMGQEVILRCVPISNHLYFYWYRQILGQKVEFLVSFYNNEISEKSEIFDDQFSVERPDGSNFTLKIRSTKLEDSAMYFCASRGDRLYTGELFFGEGSRLTVL.

The chain employs TRBV20-1 and TRBJ2-3; TRBD2 agrees at 8 bases. The CDR3 is 15 amino acids. V shed 3 bases, J shed 1 base, and the junction held 6 bases outside the gene matches. Germline V gene sequence: CDR1 DFQATT, CDR2 SNEGSKA (reference sequence). As DNA, the CDR3 is TGCAGTGCTAGCGGGGGGGCCGGTGGCACAGATACGCAGTATTTT. It specifies CSASGGAGGTDTQYF.

The V call is TRBV5-1, the J call TRBJ1-1, with D perhaps matching TRBD1 (6 bases). The CDR3 has 15 amino acids. In germline, CDR1 is SGHRS, CDR2 YFSETQ. Trimming took 1 base from V and 1 from J, leaving 11 bases between them. The CDR3 sequence is CASSLSGAGNTEAFF. The CDR3, as DNA: TGCGCCAGCAGCTTGTCAGGGGCCGGGAACACTGAAGCTTTCTTT.

V gene TRBV25-1 combines with J gene TRBJ1-5, with D possibly matching TRBD1 (5 bases). The CDR3 sequence is 14 residues long. The V gene lost 7 bases and the J gene lost 2 bases, with 12 bases spanning the gap. Germline CDR1 reads MGHDK; CDR2 reads SYGVNS. The CDR3 protein is CASTAGERNQPQHF. In nucleotides, the CDR3 is TGTGCCAGCACCGCGGGGGAGCGCAATCAGCCCCAGCATTTT.

The rearrangement links TRBV7-2 to TRBJ2-7; tentatively, D is TRBD1 (6 bases). Germline V gene lookup returns CDR1 SGHTA and CDR2 FQGNSA. The V end was cut by 6 bases, the J end by 0 bases, with 9 bases between. CDR3 length: 13 amino acids. CDR3 bases: TGTGCCAGCAGACGGGACACCTCCTACGAGCAGTACTTC. Translating gives CASRRDTSYEQYF.

V is TRBV7-9 and J is TRBJ1-1; 9 bases agree with TRBD1. Germline V CDR1 and CDR2: SEHNR, FQNEAQ (reference sequence). Trimming cost V 5 bases and J 11 bases; bases outside gene matches: 9. The CDR3 contains 13 residues. The CDR3 protein is CASSLTGGVDAFF. CDR3 bases: TGTGCCAGCAGCCTAACAGGGGGCGTGGACGCTTTCTTT. The variable domain in full, with the rest retrieved from reference TRBV7-9 and TRBJ1-1, is DTGVSQNPRHKITKRGQNVTFRCDPISEHNRLYWYRQTLGQGPEFLTYFQNEAQLEKSRLLSDRFSAERPKGSFSTLEIQRTEQGDSAMYLCASSLTGGVDAFFGQGTRLTVV.

The chain carries TRBV20-1 and TRBJ2-7; the D gene is possibly TRBD2 (5 bases). Trimming took off 1 base at V and 0 bases at J, with 7 bases between the two ends. The CDR3 is 13 amino acids. The V gene's germline CDR1 is DFQATT and CDR2 SNEGSKA (reference sequence). The CDR3 coding sequence is TGCAGTGCTAGAGCGGGGAGCTCCTACGAGCAGTACTTC. This translates into CSARAGSSYEQYF.

This clonotype occurred once. The rearrangement joins TRBV9 to TRBJ2-7, with TRBD1 identical over 9 bases. V gave up 3 bases and J gave up 2 bases; unmatched junction bases: 3. Germline V gene data show CDR1 as SGDLS and CDR2 as YYNGEE. The CDR3 loop spans 14 amino acids. CDR3 DNA: TGTGCCAGCAGCGGCCGGGACAGGGCCTACGAGCAGTACTTC. This encodes CASSGRDRAYEQYF.

The chain links TRBV29-1 to TRBJ2-1; D is possibly TRBD2 (5 bases). The CDR3 spans 15 residues. Trimming pared 2 bases from V and 2 bases from J, leaving 13 bases between. Germline-derived CDR1 and CDR2 are SQVTM and ANQGSEA. The CDR3 is CSVERSRVAYNEQFF. The CDR3 bases are TGCAGCGTTGAACGTTCGCGGGTAGCCTACAATGAGCAGTTCTTC.

The V call is TRBV29-1, the J call TRBJ1-1, with TRBD1 as a possible D gene (5 bases). Germline assignment: CDR1 SQVTM and CDR2 ANQGSEA. The length of the CDR3 is 11 residues. The DNA for the CDR3 is TGCGCCGGACAAAAGAACACTGAAGCTTTCTTT. Translation: CAGQKNTEAFF.